The next 27 T cell receptor beta chains were all read from a single sample in a study of blood T cells in healthy people across ages. It was with a sample-barcoded 5' primer and a J-beta primer mix that a second PCR of roughly 7 to 12 cycles was run. TCRdb called the 5' RACE reads again in MiXCR, with one record for every CDR3 protein. Here the sample spans hundreds of thousands of distinct CDR3 sequences, under 55% being singletons. Sequencing input: blood. All receptors derive from a man in his 60s in good health.

This clonotype was recorded once. As DNA, the CDR3 is TGTGCCAGCGGAACCCAGGGTAACACCGGGGAGCTGTTTTTT. It specifies CASGTQGNTGELFF. This sequence joins TRBV2 and TRBJ2-2; D possibly corresponds to TRBD1 (5 bases). This CDR3 is built from 14 residues. In germline, CDR1 is SNHLY, CDR2 FYNNEI. V was pared by 8 bases and J by 2 bases, with 12 bases between.

The rearrangement links TRBV20-1 to TRBJ1-5; D is undetermined. V lost 3 bases and J 0 bases, leaving 15 bases between the germline ends. This CDR3 is 16 amino acids long. The germline V gene encodes CDR1 DFQATT and CDR2 SNEGSKA (reference sequence). The CDR3 spells CSARTGAEASNQPQHF. CDR3 coding DNA: TGCAGTGCTAGGACGGGCGCGGAGGCTAGCAATCAGCCCCAGCATTTT.

The CDR3: CASSFRDRGRNNQPQHF. As DNA, the CDR3 is TGCGCCAGCAGCTTCCGGGACAGGGGAAGAAACAATCAGCCCCAGCATTTT. V gene TRBV4-1 combines with J gene TRBJ1-5; 10 bases agree with TRBD1. The CDR3 extends over 17 amino acids. Trimming removed 5 bases from V and 3 bases from J; junction bases left unmatched: 10. The germline gives CDR1 MGHRA, CDR2 YSYEKL.

This rearrangement joins TRBV4-3 to TRBJ2-7, with D perhaps matching TRBD1 (7 bases). The ends were cut back, 1 base at V and 1 base at J, with 11 bases in the middle. CDR3 length equals 15 residues. Germline V CDR1 and CDR2: LGHNA, YSLEER. Here the CDR3 DNA reads TGCGCCAGCAGCCAAGGCAGGGGGAGGTCCTACGAGCAGTACTTC. Amino acid sequence: CASSQGRGRSYEQYF.

The chain recombines TRBV15 with TRBJ1-4, with D maybe TRBD1 (5 bases). Germline CDR1 and CDR2: LNHNV and YYDKDF (reference sequence). CDR3 length: 15 residues. Trimming stripped 5 bases from V and 6 bases from J, with 16 bases between. CDR3 sequence (DNA): TGTGCCACCAGCCGAATAAGACAGACTGATGAAAAACTGTTTTTT. Residues: CATSRIRQTDEKLFF.

The genes are TRBV4-3 and TRBJ1-2, with unresolved D. The CDR3 is 15 amino acids. Per the germline V gene, CDR1 is LGHNA and CDR2 is YSLEER. Trimming cost V 0 bases and J 2 bases, with 10 bases left between them. CDR3: CASSQDLGPNYGYTF. In DNA, the CDR3 is TGCGCCAGCAGCCAAGATCTTGGGCCAAACTATGGCTACACCTTC.

This clonotype was observed a single time. The rearrangement uses TRBV20-1 and TRBJ2-2; 9 bases fit TRBD1. The CDR3 runs 14 residues. The V gene end was trimmed by 6 bases and the J gene end by 8 bases; junction bases not matched to a gene: 10. CDR1 is DFQATT and CDR2 is SNEGSKA in the germline V gene (reference sequence). This chain's CDR3 is CSAPGQGPLGELFF. CDR3 DNA: TGCAGTGCGCCGGGACAGGGCCCTCTGGGGGAGCTGTTTTTT.

The chain has TRBV11-3 and TRBJ2-5, with a possible D match to TRBD2 (6 bases). The V end lost 1 base, the J end lost 2 bases, and 20 bases lay between the germline ends. Germline loops: CDR1 SGHNT, CDR2 YENEEA. The CDR3 spans 18 residues. The CDR3 loop is CASSLGTPGERTQETQYF. The CDR3 DNA follows: TGTGCCAGCAGCTTAGGTACGCCGGGGGAGAGAACTCAAGAGACCCAGTACTTC.

A single count supports this clonotype. The V call is TRBV5-1, the J call TRBJ2-6; D unclear. The CDR3 is made up of 16 amino acids. V was pared by 3 bases and J by 2 bases, with 12 bases between. CDR1 is SGHRS, CDR2 YFSETQ, per germline. The CDR3 sequence: CASSSESRAGANVLTF. The CDR3 nucleotides read TGCGCCAGCAGCTCGGAGTCGAGAGCTGGGGCCAACGTCCTGACTTTC. The full variable domain, completed using reference TRBV5-1 and TRBJ2-6, is KAGVTQTPRYLIKTRGQQVTLSCSPISGHRSVSWYQQTPGQGLQFLFEYFSETQRNKGNFPGRFSGRQFSNSRSEMNVSTLELGDSALYLCASSSESRAGANVLTFGAGSRLTVL.

This clonotype showed up just a few times. V usage is TRBV14 and J usage is TRBJ1-2, with a tentative D call TRBD1 (6 bases). CDR3 size: 13 residues. Trimming stripped 2 bases from V and 4 bases from J, with 8 bases between. Germline V gives CDR1 SGHDN, CDR2 FVKESK. The CDR3 region has the DNA TGTGCCAGCAGCCAAAGGGGGATCTATGGCTACACCTTC. This codes for CASSQRGIYGYTF.

The chain carries TRBV7-2 and TRBJ1-2, with no clear D. The CDR3 is made up of 15 amino acids. Germline V gene lookup returns CDR1 SGHTA and CDR2 FQGNSA. V lost 1 base and J 4 bases, leaving 13 bases between the germline ends. The CDR3 bases are TGTGCCAGCAGCTTAGTCGGGCTTGATGGCTATGGCTACACCTTC. It encodes CASSLVGLDGYGYTF.

This chain connects TRBV29-1 to TRBJ1-5, with D unresolved. Germline CDR1 reads SQVTM; CDR2 reads ANQGSEA. The CDR3 consists of 12 residues. V was cut by 7 bases and J by 5 bases, with 12 bases left in between. CDR3 residues: CSAGNKDQPQHF. DNA of the CDR3: TGCAGCGCCGGTAACAAGGATCAGCCCCAGCATTTT.

This clonotype was detected a few times. The chain carries TRBV29-1 and TRBJ2-3; 9 bases align to TRBD1. Per germline, CDR1 SQVTM and CDR2 ANQGSEA. V was pared by 6 bases and J by 5 bases, with 6 bases of the junction left unmatched. The CDR3 has 13 amino acids. CDR3 amino acids: CSVHGTGRDTQYF. The CDR3 DNA is TGCAGCGTCCACGGGACAGGGAGAGATACGCAGTATTTT.

A word on this clonotype: Compared with germline, one end of the junction differs, possibly owing to a read error. The CDR3 protein is CSVREGRSSYNEQFF. The CDR3 region has the DNA TGCAGTGTTAGAGAGGGGCGGAGCTCCTACAATGAGCAGTTCTTC. The chain recombines TRBV20-1 with TRBJ2-1; perhaps D is TRBD1 or TRBD2 (5 bases each). Per germline, CDR1 DFQATT and CDR2 SNEGSKA (reference sequence). The CDR3 loop spans 15 amino acids.

This clonotype was counted once. The rearrangement uses TRBV7-2 and TRBJ2-1, with D perhaps matching TRBD1 (5 bases). The J call is uncertain, as TRBJ2-7 better fits the DNA end. Germline lookup yields CDR1 SGHTA and CDR2 FQGNSA. The length of the CDR3 is 13 residues. The CDR3 nucleotides are TGTGCCAGCACACGACAGACTTACAATGAGCAGTACTTC. Protein product: CASTRQTYNEQYF.

The V call is TRBV3-1, the J call TRBJ2-1; 10 nucleotides match TRBD2. Germline V gene data show CDR1 as LGHDT and CDR2 as YNNKEL (reference sequence). The CDR3 spans 17 residues. V trimming: 0 bases; J trimming: 4 bases; junction bases outside the gene matches: 6. CDR3 amino acids: CASSQEGLAGVYNEQFF. As DNA, the CDR3 is TGTGCCAGCAGCCAAGAGGGGCTAGCGGGGGTATACAATGAGCAGTTCTTC.

This clonotype was recorded once. The chain has TRBV12-3 or TRBV12-4 and TRBJ2-1; 7 bases align to TRBD2. The CDR3 has 16 residues. Trimming cost V 7 bases and J 2 bases; bases outside gene matches: 11. The DNA of the CDR3 is TGTGCCAGCATCCCATGGGGGGGGAACCCCTACAATGAGCAGTTCTTC. Protein: CASIPWGGNPYNEQFF.

On this clonotype: Since a much larger clone is just one base distant, this may be a read error. V usage is TRBV5-5 and J usage is TRBJ2-1; possible D gene TRBD1, 5 bases. This CDR3 region has 15 residues. From germline, CDR1 is SGHKS and CDR2 YYEKEE (reference sequence). Trimming removed 0 bases at V and 5 bases at J, with 12 bases between. DNA of the CDR3: TGTGCCAGCAGCTTGGGGCAGGGTCCCAACAATGAGCAGTTCTTC. It encodes CASSLGQGPNNEQFF.

This chain uses TRBV4-1 with TRBJ2-2; no reliable D call. The CDR3 spans 16 residues. The germline CDR1 and CDR2 sequences are MGHRA and YSYEKL. V lost 0 bases and J 4 bases, leaving 12 bases between the germline ends. This chain's CDR3 is CASSQDPTYITGELFF. CDR3 sequence (DNA): TGCGCCAGCAGCCAAGATCCCACCTACATCACCGGGGAGCTGTTTTTT.

The rearrangement uses TRBV11-2 and TRBJ2-3; D is uncertain. This CDR3 comprises 15 residues. Germline lookup yields CDR1 SGHAT and CDR2 FQNNGV. The V end lost 2 bases, the J end lost 0 bases, and 9 bases lay between the germline ends. The chain's CDR3 is CASSLLERSTDTQYF. CDR3 sequence (DNA): TGTGCCAGCAGCTTACTGGAGCGAAGCACAGATACGCAGTATTTT.

The CDR3 coding sequence is TGTGCCAGCAGGGGGACTAGCGGCCAAGAGACCCAGTACTTC. This encodes CASRGTSGQETQYF. The chain has TRBV2 and TRBJ2-5; 11 nucleotides match TRBD2. Germline V lookup: CDR1 SNHLY, CDR2 FYNNEI. This CDR3 is built from 14 residues. Losses at the gene ends were 6 bases for V and 1 base for J; bases not matched to a gene: 1.

CDR3 amino acids: CSASRSGTGGFGYTF. CDR3 DNA sequence: TGCAGTGCTAGTAGGTCCGGGACAGGGGGCTTTGGCTACACCTTC. The chain links TRBV20-1 to TRBJ1-2, with TRBD1 matching 12 bases. Trimming at V came to 3 bases and at J to 7 bases, leaving 9 bases not matched to a gene. The CDR3 has 15 amino acids. Germline-derived CDR1 and CDR2 are DFQATT and SNEGSKA (reference sequence).

CDR3 sequence (DNA): TGTGCCTGGAGTGTACCCTGGGGGGGCTATGGCTACACCTTC. This encodes CAWSVPWGGYGYTF. The chain is built from TRBV30 and TRBJ1-2; D is perhaps TRBD1 (5 bases). Trimming took off 0 bases at V and 4 bases at J, with 12 bases between the two ends. This CDR3 region has 14 residues. CDR1 is GTSNPN, CDR2 SVGIG, per germline (reference sequence).

The chain joins TRBV12-5 to TRBJ1-1; perhaps TRBD1 as D (5 bases). Germline CDR1 LGHNT, CDR2 FRNRAP. The V gene lost 7 bases and the J gene lost 1 base, with 10 bases spanning the gap. This CDR3 spans 13 amino acids. CDR3 nucleotide sequence: TGTGCTAGTGAACAGAGGGGGAACACTGAAGCTTTCTTT. This encodes CASEQRGNTEAFF.

The V call is TRBV7-2, the J call TRBJ1-2; tentative D call: TRBD1 (6 bases). Germline CDR1 and CDR2: SGHTA and FQGNSA. V lost 2 bases to trimming and J lost 2 bases, with 15 bases between them. The CDR3 consists of 16 residues. Here the CDR3 DNA reads TGTGCCAGCAGCTTACCCGACAGGTTGACCAACTATGGCTACACCTTC. Its protein is CASSLPDRLTNYGYTF.

The chain links TRBV5-5 to TRBJ2-5; TRBD1 is a possible D gene (5 bases). This CDR3 spans 16 amino acids. V lost 4 bases, J lost 1 base, and 17 bases lay in between. Germline V gene data show CDR1 as SGHKS and CDR2 as YYEKEE (reference sequence). CDR3 amino acids: CASSQGHSKGQETQYF. The CDR3 DNA reads as TGTGCCAGCAGCCAAGGACATTCCAAGGGCCAAGAGACCCAGTACTTC.

At least ten counts were recorded for this clonotype. The rearrangement links TRBV7-2 to TRBJ1-6; no definite D call. This CDR3 is built from 12 residues. In germline, CDR1 is SGHTA, CDR2 FQGNSA. The V end lost 1 base, the J end lost 7 bases, and 2 bases lay between the germline ends. The CDR3 DNA reads as TGTGCCAGCAGCTTAGACAATTCACCCCTCCACTTT. Protein: CASSLDNSPLHF.